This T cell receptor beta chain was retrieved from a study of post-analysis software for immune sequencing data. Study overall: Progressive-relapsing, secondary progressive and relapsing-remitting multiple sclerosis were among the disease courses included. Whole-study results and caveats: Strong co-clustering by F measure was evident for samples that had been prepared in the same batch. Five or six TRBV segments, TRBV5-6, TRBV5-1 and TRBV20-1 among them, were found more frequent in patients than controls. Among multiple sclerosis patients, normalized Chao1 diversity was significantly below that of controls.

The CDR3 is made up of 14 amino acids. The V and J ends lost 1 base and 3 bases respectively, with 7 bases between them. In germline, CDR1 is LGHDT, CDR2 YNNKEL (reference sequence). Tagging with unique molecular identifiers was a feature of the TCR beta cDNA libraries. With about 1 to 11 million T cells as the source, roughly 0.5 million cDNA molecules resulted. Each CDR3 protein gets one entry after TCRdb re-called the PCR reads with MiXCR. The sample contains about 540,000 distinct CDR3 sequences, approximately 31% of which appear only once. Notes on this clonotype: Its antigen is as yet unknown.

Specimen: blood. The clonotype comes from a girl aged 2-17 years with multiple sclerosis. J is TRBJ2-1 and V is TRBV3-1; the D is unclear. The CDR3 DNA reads TGTGCCAGCAGCCAAGTGGGCTTCTACAATGAGCAGTTCTTC. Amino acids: CASSQVGFYNEQFF.